The next 17 T cell receptor beta chains were all read from a single sample in a study of CD8 T cells in ankylosing spondylitis. MiXCR, applied by TCRdb to the 5' RACE reads, yields one record per CDR3 protein. The data hold roughly 60,000 distinct CDR3 sequences, with approximately 5.7% observed a single time. The sequencing input was synovial fluid, either unsorted or a sorted T cell fraction (not recorded which). The origin of the receptors is a male donor with ankylosing spondylitis.

This clonotype occurred many times. The rearrangement joins TRBV20-1 to TRBJ2-7; 9 bases are a match to TRBD2. V lost 6 bases and J lost 3; bases outside the gene matches: 6. The CDR3 runs to 13 residues. Germline V lookup: CDR1 DFQATT, CDR2 SNEGSKA (reference sequence). CDR3 DNA sequence: TGCAGTGCCGCAGCGGGAGGACGCTACGAGCAGTACTTC. Amino acid sequence: CSAAAGGRYEQYF.

Written as DNA, the CDR3 is TGTGCCAGCAGCATGGACAGAAGTCAGCCCCAGCATTTT. Its translation: CASSMDRSQPQHF. This chain connects TRBV12-3 or TRBV12-4 to TRBJ1-5, with a possible D match to TRBD1 (6 bases). This CDR3 has 13 amino acids. With 6 bases removed from V and 6 bases from J, the gap between germline ends came to 12 bases.

This clonotype was observed a few times. V usage is TRBV7-2 and J usage is TRBJ1-1; the match to TRBD1 covers 8 bases. CDR1 and CDR2 (germline): SGHTA, FQGNSA. This CDR3 region has 14 residues. J lost 9 bases, V lost 5 bases, and 11 bases had no gene match. CDR3 amino acids: CASSDQPTGGKAFF. CDR3 DNA sequence: TGTGCCAGCAGCGACCAACCAACAGGGGGGAAAGCTTTCTTT.

This clonotype showed up many times. This chain links TRBV29-1 with TRBJ2-5, with D hard to call. This CDR3 is built from 12 residues. The ends were cut back, 4 bases at V and 4 bases at J, with 10 bases in the middle. CDR1 SQVTM and CDR2 ANQGSEA come from the germline V gene. CDR3 sequence reads: CSVGDMGETQYF. The DNA for the CDR3 is TGCAGCGTTGGCGACATGGGAGAGACCCAGTACTTC.

Many counts were recorded for this clonotype. The chain joins TRBV5-6 to TRBJ2-1; 11 bases align to TRBD2. Losses at the gene ends were 4 bases for V and 5 bases for J; bases not matched to a gene: 5. Germline values: CDR1 SGHDT, CDR2 YYEEEE. The CDR3 runs to 15 residues. The CDR3 bases are TGTGCCAGCAGCCTAGCGGGAGGAACGCACAATGAGCAGTTCTTC. This translates into CASSLAGGTHNEQFF.

The sample holds many counts of this clonotype. The CDR3 is CASSFLSTDTQYF. The CDR3 region has the DNA TGTGCCAGCAGTTTTCTGAGCACAGATACGCAGTATTTT. The V and J genes are TRBV6-6 and TRBJ2-3; D gene unclear. This CDR3 is 13 amino acids long. Between the trimmed V and J ends, which lost 4 bases and 0 bases, there was a span of 5 bases. CDR1 MNHNY and CDR2 SVGAGI come from the germline V gene (reference sequence).

This clonotype has a handful of counts. The chain employs TRBV14 and TRBJ2-7; D remains unclear. V was pared by 2 bases and J by 4 bases, with 12 bases between. Germline CDR1 SGHDN, CDR2 FVKESK. This CDR3 has 14 residues. For the CDR3, the DNA is TGTGCCAGCAGCCAAAACGCCATCGGATACGAGCAGTACTTC. Residues: CASSQNAIGYEQYF.

At least ten counts were recorded for this clonotype. The chain recombines TRBV6-2 or TRBV6-3 with TRBJ2-1, with TRBD2 matching over 7 bases. V shed 6 bases and J 7 bases; nucleotides not matched to a gene: 6. Germline CDR1 MNHEY, CDR2 SVGEGT. The CDR3 is 13 amino acids. The chain's CDR3 is CASRGLPRNEQFF. The CDR3 DNA follows: TGTGCCAGCAGGGGACTACCGAGAAATGAGCAGTTCTTC.

The chain is built from TRBV6-1 and TRBJ2-1; 10 bases fit TRBD1. This CDR3 spans 14 amino acids. Trimming removed 8 bases from V and 2 bases from J; junction bases left unmatched: 3. Germline-derived CDR1 and CDR2 are MNHNS and SASEGT. The CDR3 coding sequence is TGTGCCAGCCGGACAGGGGGTGCCTACAATGAGCAGTTCTTC. The encoded protein is CASRTGGAYNEQFF.

In this sample, this clonotype turned up a few times. The chain carries TRBV20-1 and TRBJ2-1; 10 bases match TRBD2. The V gene's germline CDR1 is DFQATT and CDR2 SNEGSKA (reference sequence). V trimming: 4 bases; J trimming: 3 bases; junction bases outside the gene matches: 3. CDR3 length equals 14 residues. CDR3 in amino acids: CSAIGLADYNEQFF. CDR3 DNA sequence: TGCAGTGCTATCGGACTAGCGGACTACAATGAGCAGTTCTTC.

This clonotype was picked up a small number of times. V gene TRBV5-1 combines with J gene TRBJ1-4; 7 bases agree with TRBD1. CDR3 length equals 14 residues. The germline gives CDR1 SGHRS, CDR2 YFSETQ. V was clipped by 4 bases and J by 3 bases; unmatched bases: 3. The CDR3 bases are TGCGCCAGCAGCCCCGGGACAGCTAATGAAAAACTGTTTTTT. It codes for CASSPGTANEKLFF. Combining the CDR3 with reference TRBV5-1 and TRBJ1-4 gives the whole variable domain KAGVTQTPRYLIKTRGQQVTLSCSPISGHRSVSWYQQTPGQGLQFLFEYFSETQRNKGNFPGRFSGRQFSNSRSEMNVSTLELGDSALYLCASSPGTANEKLFFGSGTQLSVL.

This clonotype has ten or more counts. The chain employs TRBV5-1 and TRBJ1-4; no definite D call. The V end was cut by 3 bases, the J end by 3 bases, with 3 bases between. CDR1 and CDR2 (germline): SGHRS, YFSETQ. The length of the CDR3 is 12 residues. CDR3 loop: CASSWANEKLFF. For the CDR3, the DNA is TGCGCCAGCAGCTGGGCTAATGAAAAACTGTTTTTT.

V is TRBV9 and J is TRBJ2-1, with 8 bases that match TRBD2. The CDR3 spans 15 residues. J lost 4 bases, V lost 4 bases, and 7 bases had no gene match. Looked up from germline, CDR1 is SGDLS and CDR2 is YYNGEE. This CDR3 reads CASSPAQREYNEQFF. The DNA of the CDR3 is TGTGCCAGCAGCCCAGCCCAGCGGGAGTACAATGAGCAGTTCTTC.

This clonotype showed up many times. The V and J genes are TRBV20-1 and TRBJ2-5, with 8 nucleotides matching TRBD2. Per germline, CDR1 DFQATT and CDR2 SNEGSKA (reference sequence). Germline trimming cut 2 bases from V and 2 bases from J; bases unmatched to any gene: 1. The CDR3 sequence is 13 residues long. CDR3 sequence reads: CSARTSGQETQYF. The CDR3, as DNA: TGCAGTGCTAGAACTAGCGGACAAGAGACCCAGTACTTC.

The sample holds many counts of this clonotype. The chain uses TRBV3-1 and TRBJ2-1; 9 positions agree with TRBD2. The V gene end was trimmed by 5 bases and the J gene end by 4 bases; junction bases not matched to a gene: 6. From germline, CDR1 is LGHDT and CDR2 YNNKEL (reference sequence). The CDR3 has 15 amino acids. CDR3 sequence reads: CASSAIAGAYNEQFF. DNA for the CDR3: TGTGCCAGCAGCGCAATAGCGGGAGCGTACAATGAGCAGTTCTTC.

There are many counts of this clonotype. This chain uses TRBV20-1 with TRBJ2-2; 7 bases fit TRBD2. Germline values: CDR1 DFQATT, CDR2 SNEGSKA (reference sequence). The CDR3 spans 19 residues. The J segment lost 6 bases and the V segment lost 0 bases, leaving 19 bases of the junction unmatched. The CDR3 spells CSARDPNRPLALEAGELFF. The CDR3, as DNA: TGCAGTGCTAGAGACCCTAACAGGCCACTAGCGCTGGAGGCCGGGGAGCTGTTTTTT.

In this sample, this clonotype turned up many times. The chain is built from TRBV20-1 and TRBJ2-6, with D hard to call. The CDR3 is 15 residues long. CDR1 and CDR2 from the germline V gene are DFQATT and SNEGSKA (reference sequence). Trimming left V 0 bases short and J 3 bases short, with 9 bases between. CDR3 sequence: CSARDRAGGANVLTF. The DNA for the CDR3 is TGCAGTGCTAGAGATCGGGCAGGTGGGGCCAACGTCCTGACTTTC.